This T cell receptor (beta chain) came from a study of CD8 T cells in Susac syndrome. Those who served as multiple sclerosis controls were treatment-naive patients with stable or active relapsing-remitting disease. The TEMRA cells underwent FACS enrichment, while the CD8+ and CD4+ T cells underwent negative isolation. Germline V gives CDR1 SNHLY, CDR2 FYNNEI. The V gene lost 6 bases and the J gene lost 4 bases, with 13 bases spanning the gap. This CDR3 spans 14 amino acids. An input of roughly 0.45 to 1 ug of RNA was subjected to reverse transcription using random hexamers. Across 54 Vbeta and 13 Jbeta, TCR beta CDR3 was amplified with immunoSEQ multiplex PCR. TCRdb independently ran MiXCR on the immunoSEQ multiplex PCR reads; one entry per CDR3 protein. Seen here are roughly 200,000 distinct CDR3 sequences, 85% to 95% observed once, and the top ten hold approximately 0.081%.

The sequence was obtained from a human donor with multiple sclerosis. The chain combines TRBV2 with TRBJ1-5; possible D gene TRBD1, 5 bases. Sequencing used CD4+ T cells from PBMCs. The chain's CDR3 is CASRVFKGNQPQHF. CDR3 coding DNA: TGTGCCAGCAGGGTATTCAAGGGGAATCAGCCCCAGCATTTT.